This TCR beta chain stems from a study of control samples from healthy donors and cancer patients. Here immunoSEQ multiplex PCR was the method, and the copy in TCRdb shows in-frame clones only, minus some. Found here are some 100,000 clones, roughly nine tenths of them singletons; the top ten hold 0.95% to 1.5%. This CDR3 spans 15 amino acids. The germline gives CDR1 LNHDA, CDR2 SQIVND (reference sequence). With 3 bases removed from V and 2 bases from J, the gap between germline ends came to 8 bases. This TCR was recovered from a woman in her forties or fifties in good health. The sample comprised blood. The rearrangement uses TRBV19 and TRBJ1-6; D gene ambiguous. The CDR3 is CASSMAAAYNSPLHF. CDR3 in DNA: TGTGCCAGTAGTATGGCGGCAGCCTATAATTCACCCCTCCACTTT.